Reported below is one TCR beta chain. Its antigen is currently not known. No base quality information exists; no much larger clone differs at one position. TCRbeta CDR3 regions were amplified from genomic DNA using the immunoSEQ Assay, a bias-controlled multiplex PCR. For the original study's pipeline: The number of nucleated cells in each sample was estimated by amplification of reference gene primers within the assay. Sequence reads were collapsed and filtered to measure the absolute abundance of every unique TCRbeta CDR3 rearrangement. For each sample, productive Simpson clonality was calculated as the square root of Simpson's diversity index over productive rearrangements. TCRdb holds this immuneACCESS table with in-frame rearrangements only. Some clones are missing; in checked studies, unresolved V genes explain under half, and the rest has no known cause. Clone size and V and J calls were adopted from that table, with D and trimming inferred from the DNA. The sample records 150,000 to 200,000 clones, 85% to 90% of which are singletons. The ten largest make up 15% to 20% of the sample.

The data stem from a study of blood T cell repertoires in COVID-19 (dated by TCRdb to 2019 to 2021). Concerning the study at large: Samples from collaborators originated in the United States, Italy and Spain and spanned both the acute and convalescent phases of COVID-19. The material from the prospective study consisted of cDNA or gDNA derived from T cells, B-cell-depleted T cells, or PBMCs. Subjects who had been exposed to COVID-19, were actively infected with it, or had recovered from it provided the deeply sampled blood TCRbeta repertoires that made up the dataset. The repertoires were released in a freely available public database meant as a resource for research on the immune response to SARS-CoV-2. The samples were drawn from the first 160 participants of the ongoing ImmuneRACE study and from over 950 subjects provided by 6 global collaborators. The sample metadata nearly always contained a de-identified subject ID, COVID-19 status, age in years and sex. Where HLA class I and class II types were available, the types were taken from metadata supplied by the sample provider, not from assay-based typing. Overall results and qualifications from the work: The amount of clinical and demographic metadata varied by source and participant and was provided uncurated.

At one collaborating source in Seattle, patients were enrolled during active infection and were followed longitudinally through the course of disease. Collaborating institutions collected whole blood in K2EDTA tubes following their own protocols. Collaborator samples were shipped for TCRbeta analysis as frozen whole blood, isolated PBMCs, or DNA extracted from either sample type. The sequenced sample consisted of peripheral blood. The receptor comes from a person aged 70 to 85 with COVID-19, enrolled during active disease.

The CDR3 corresponds to CASSFQGTSKRNEQFF. The sequenced DNA: TGTGCCAGCAGCTTCCAGGGGACTAGCAAAAGGAATGAGCAGTTCTTC. The rearrangement combines TRBV28 with TRBJ2-1; 9 central bases correspond to TRBD2. Reading the germline V gene gives CDR1 MDHEN and CDR2 SYDVKM. Trimming removed 6 bases from V and 7 bases from J; the gene matches leave 13 bases unexplained. Reading from cysteine to phenylalanine, the CDR3 counts 16 amino acids. Of all the DNA, just the CDR3 is kept, 48 bases in frame from base 1.